Listed below are T cell receptor beta chains from one sample, sequenced in a study of OX40 agonist ivuxolimab in advanced cancers. Sequenced by immunoSEQ multiplex PCR; TCRdb stores in-frame clones only, minus some. Of 70,000 or so clones listed, approximately 90% were seen once; the top ten hold roughly 7.5%. The specimen comprised CD4+ or CD8+ T cells sorted from blood, sampled in a trial of the OX40 agonist ivuxolimab. All receptors come from an adult with an advanced solid tumor such as melanoma, head and neck, liver or kidney cancer. Both conserved end residues are part of each CDR3. Fields, in order: D gene, V gene, clone size, CDR3 length, J gene, CDR3 DNA, CDR3 protein. The D gene is left open where the match is weak. Expanded clones are given a class, and other clones once, few, many or no size at all.

D gene: TRBD1
V gene: TRBV5-1
clone size: -
CDR3 length: 14
J gene: TRBJ2-2
CDR3 DNA: TGCGCCAGCGTTCGGGACAGGGGGACCGGGGAGCTGTTTTTT
CDR3 protein: CASVRDRGTGELFF

D gene: -
V gene: TRBV5-6
clone size: -
CDR3 length: 16
J gene: TRBJ2-3
CDR3 DNA: TGTGCCAGCAGCTCCTTGGGGGACGGATTCACAGATACGCAGTATTTT
CDR3 protein: CASSSLGDGFTDTQYF

D gene: TRBD1
V gene: TRBV19
clone size: -
CDR3 length: 14
J gene: TRBJ1-2
CDR3 DNA: TGTGCCAGTAGTATACGGGGGACAGGGGATGGCTACACCTTC
CDR3 protein: CASSIRGTGDGYTF

D gene: TRBD2
V gene: TRBV27
clone size: -
CDR3 length: 16
J gene: TRBJ2-3
CDR3 DNA: TGTGCCAGCAGTTTATCGAATGCGGGGGGCACAGATACGCAGTATTTT
CDR3 protein: CASSLSNAGGTDTQYF

D gene: TRBD1
V gene: TRBV5-5
clone size: -
CDR3 length: 14
J gene: TRBJ1-4
CDR3 DNA: TGTGCCAGCAGCTCCGGGACAGCTAATGAAAAACTGTTTTTT
CDR3 protein: CASSSGTANEKLFF

D gene: -
V gene: TRBV7-3
clone size: once
CDR3 length: 15
J gene: TRBJ2-5
CDR3 DNA: TGTGCCAGCAGCTTAACTGCGGGGGCTAGGGAGACCCAGTACTTC
CDR3 protein: CASSLTAGARETQYF

D gene: TRBD1
V gene: TRBV2
clone size: -
CDR3 length: 15
J gene: TRBJ1-6
CDR3 DNA: TGTGCCAGCAGTAAAACTGGACAGGGTTATTCACCCCTCCACTTT
CDR3 protein: CASSKTGQGYSPLHF

D gene: TRBD2
V gene: TRBV10-3
clone size: -
CDR3 length: 16
J gene: TRBJ2-3
CDR3 DNA: TGTGCCATTGACCGGGGTAGCGGGGGGGCCCTCGATACGCAGTATTTT
CDR3 protein: CAIDRGSGGALDTQYF

D gene: TRBD1
V gene: TRBV6-1
clone size: -
CDR3 length: 14
J gene: TRBJ1-4
CDR3 DNA: TGTGCCAGCAGCAGGACAGGGGGCGCGGAAAAACTGTTTTTT
CDR3 protein: CASSRTGGAEKLFF

D gene: TRBD2
V gene: TRBV5-6
clone size: -
CDR3 length: 14
J gene: TRBJ2-7
CDR3 DNA: TGTGCCAGCAGCTTGGGCGGGAGCTCCTACGAGCAGTACTTC
CDR3 protein: CASSLGGSSYEQYF

D gene: -
V gene: TRBV4-1
clone size: -
CDR3 length: 15
J gene: TRBJ2-5
CDR3 DNA: TGCGCCAGCAGCCAAGATCCCGGGTCGGGAGAGACCCAGTACTTC
CDR3 protein: CASSQDPGSGETQYF

D gene: -
V gene: TRBV21-1
clone size: -
CDR3 length: 16
J gene: TRBJ1-6
CDR3 DNA: TGTGCCAGCAGCCCCGGGGGCGGACGGAATAATTCACCCCTCCACTTT
CDR3 protein: CASSPGGGRNNSPLHF

D gene: -
V gene: TRBV9
clone size: -
CDR3 length: 11
J gene: TRBJ2-5
CDR3 DNA: TGTGTCCAGGAGGAGGGGGAGACCCAGTACTTC
CDR3 protein: CVQEEGETQYF

D gene: -
V gene: TRBV11-2
clone size: -
CDR3 length: 11
J gene: TRBJ2-1
CDR3 DNA: TGTGCCAGCAGCTTTTACAATGAGCAGTTCTTC
CDR3 protein: CASSFYNEQFF

D gene: -
V gene: TRBV4-2
clone size: few
CDR3 length: 14
J gene: TRBJ1-5
CDR3 DNA: TGTGCCAGCAGCCAAGTAACAGAGAATCAGCCCCAGCATTTT
CDR3 protein: CASSQVTENQPQHF

D gene: -
V gene: TRBV6-1
clone size: -
CDR3 length: 13
J gene: TRBJ1-2
CDR3 DNA: TGTGCCAGCAGTGGGCCGGACGACTATGGCTACACCTTC
CDR3 protein: CASSGPDDYGYTF

D gene: -
V gene: TRBV4-2
clone size: -
CDR3 length: 15
J gene: TRBJ1-3
CDR3 DNA: TGTGCCAGCAGCCAAGGCAGGGGCTCTGGAAACACCATATATTTT
CDR3 protein: CASSQGRGSGNTIYF

D gene: TRBD1
V gene: TRBV7-9
clone size: -
CDR3 length: 18
J gene: TRBJ2-4
CDR3 DNA: TGTGCCAGCAGCTTGATAGGGGGCATAGGTGCGGCCAAAAACATTCAGTACTTC
CDR3 protein: CASSLIGGIGAAKNIQYF

D gene: -
V gene: TRBV7-9
clone size: few
CDR3 length: 14
J gene: TRBJ2-1
CDR3 DNA: TGTGCCAGCAGCCCCCCCCGCCACGGGGTTGAGCAGTTCTTC
CDR3 protein: CASSPPRHGVEQFF

D gene: TRBD2
V gene: TRBV9
clone size: -
CDR3 length: 13
J gene: TRBJ2-2
CDR3 DNA: TGTGCCAGCAGCTCGGGAGGCACCGGGGAGCTGTTTTTT
CDR3 protein: CASSSGGTGELFF

D gene: TRBD2
V gene: TRBV5-1
clone size: -
CDR3 length: 19
J gene: TRBJ2-5
CDR3 DNA: TGCGCCAGCAGCCAAGACCAGCGGGGGGGCTCGACAAAAAAAGAGACCCAGTACTTC
CDR3 protein: CASSQDQRGGSTKKETQYF

D gene: -
V gene: TRBV2
clone size: once
CDR3 length: 13
J gene: TRBJ2-7
CDR3 DNA: TGTGCCAGCAGTGACAGTCCCTCCTACGAGCAGTACTTC
CDR3 protein: CASSDSPSYEQYF

D gene: -
V gene: TRBV2
clone size: -
CDR3 length: 14
J gene: TRBJ2-5
CDR3 DNA: TGTGCCAGCACCCCTGTGCAGTCCCAAGAGACCCAGTACTTC
CDR3 protein: CASTPVQSQETQYF

D gene: TRBD1
V gene: TRBV7-8
clone size: -
CDR3 length: 13
J gene: TRBJ2-7
CDR3 DNA: TGTGCCAGCAGCTTAGGGACAGGCTACGAGCAGTACTTC
CDR3 protein: CASSLGTGYEQYF

D gene: -
V gene: TRBV9
clone size: -
CDR3 length: 15
J gene: TRBJ2-7
CDR3 DNA: TGTGCCAGCAGCGCCTCGGGCATGACCTCCTACGAGCAGTACTTC
CDR3 protein: CASSASGMTSYEQYF

D gene: TRBD1
V gene: TRBV13
clone size: -
CDR3 length: 16
J gene: TRBJ2-4
CDR3 DNA: TGTGCCAGCAGCCGAGACAGGGGGCGCGGCAAAAACATTCAGTACTTC
CDR3 protein: CASSRDRGRGKNIQYF

D gene: -
V gene: TRBV11-3
clone size: -
CDR3 length: 15
J gene: TRBJ2-7
CDR3 DNA: TGTGCCAGCAGCTTAGGCCGGGACACAGCCTACGAGCAGTACTTC
CDR3 protein: CASSLGRDTAYEQYF

D gene: TRBD1
V gene: TRBV9
clone size: -
CDR3 length: 15
J gene: TRBJ2-7
CDR3 DNA: TGTGCCAGCAGCGTAGGAGGGGGCTTAATCTACGAGCAGTACTTC
CDR3 protein: CASSVGGGLIYEQYF

D gene: -
V gene: TRBV11-3
clone size: -
CDR3 length: 14
J gene: TRBJ2-2
CDR3 DNA: TGTGCCAGCAGCCTCCGGGACGGTCGCGGGGAGCTGTTTTTT
CDR3 protein: CASSLRDGRGELFF

D gene: -
V gene: TRBV27
clone size: -
CDR3 length: 14
J gene: TRBJ2-2
CDR3 DNA: TGTGCCAGCAGTTTGGCAGGGGACACCGGGGAGCTGTTTTTT
CDR3 protein: CASSLAGDTGELFF

D gene: TRBD1
V gene: TRBV4-1
clone size: few
CDR3 length: 16
J gene: TRBJ1-1
CDR3 DNA: TGCGCCAGCAGCCAGATGGGGACAGGGAAGAACACTGAAGCTTTCTTT
CDR3 protein: CASSQMGTGKNTEAFF

D gene: -
V gene: TRBV14
clone size: -
CDR3 length: 18
J gene: TRBJ1-2
CDR3 DNA: TGTGCCAGCAGCCAAGAAAGTCCACAGTCCAACAGCCCGCATGGCTACACCTTC
CDR3 protein: CASSQESPQSNSPHGYTF

D gene: TRBD1
V gene: TRBV27
clone size: -
CDR3 length: 15
J gene: TRBJ1-2
CDR3 DNA: TGTGCCAGCAGTATAAGGGGGCAGGGGGACTATGGCTACACCTTC
CDR3 protein: CASSIRGQGDYGYTF

D gene: -
V gene: TRBV9
clone size: -
CDR3 length: 14
J gene: TRBJ2-7
CDR3 DNA: TGTGCCAGCAGCCCTAGGCAGAGCTCCTACGAGCAGTACTTC
CDR3 protein: CASSPRQSSYEQYF

D gene: TRBD1
V gene: TRBV19
clone size: -
CDR3 length: 15
J gene: TRBJ1-4
CDR3 DNA: TGTGCCAGTAGTCTCGACAGGGGATCCGGGGAAAAACTGTTTTTT
CDR3 protein: CASSLDRGSGEKLFF

D gene: -
V gene: TRBV6-4
clone size: -
CDR3 length: 13
J gene: TRBJ2-3
CDR3 DNA: TGTGCCAGCAGTGGGACAGTCACAGATACGCAGTATTTT
CDR3 protein: CASSGTVTDTQYF

D gene: TRBD1
V gene: TRBV5-1
clone size: -
CDR3 length: 16
J gene: TRBJ1-5
CDR3 DNA: TGCGCCAGCAGCTTGACAGGGGGCTATAGCAATCAGCCCCAGCATTTT
CDR3 protein: CASSLTGGYSNQPQHF

D gene: TRBD1
V gene: TRBV4-1
clone size: -
CDR3 length: 16
J gene: TRBJ2-5
CDR3 DNA: TGCGCCAGCAGCCGGAGCCCCGGGACAGGGGAAGAGACCCAGTACTTC
CDR3 protein: CASSRSPGTGEETQYF

D gene: -
V gene: TRBV30
clone size: -
CDR3 length: 14
J gene: TRBJ2-7
CDR3 DNA: TGTGCCTGGATGCGGGACGACAACTCCTACGAGCAGTACTTC
CDR3 protein: CAWMRDDNSYEQYF

D gene: TRBD2
V gene: TRBV7-6
clone size: -
CDR3 length: 14
J gene: TRBJ2-2
CDR3 DNA: TGTGCCAGCAGCTTAGTGGCGGGGGCCGGGGAGCTGTTTTTT
CDR3 protein: CASSLVAGAGELFF

D gene: -
V gene: TRBV7-6
clone size: once
CDR3 length: 19
J gene: TRBJ1-1
CDR3 DNA: TGTGCCAGCAGCTTACCGTACACAAGCACAGGGACCAACGGAGACGAAGCTTTCTTT
CDR3 protein: CASSLPYTSTGTNGDEAFF

D gene: TRBD2
V gene: TRBV11-3
clone size: -
CDR3 length: 15
J gene: TRBJ2-3
CDR3 DNA: TGTGCCAGCAGCTATAGCGGGGGCGGAGGAGATACGCAGTATTTT
CDR3 protein: CASSYSGGGGDTQYF

D gene: TRBD2
V gene: TRBV6-1
clone size: once
CDR3 length: 15
J gene: TRBJ2-1
CDR3 DNA: TGTGCCTTAACGTCGACTAGCCGTTTGTTCAATGAGCAGTTCTTC
CDR3 protein: CALTSTSRLFNEQFF